The next 10 T cell receptor beta chains were all read from a single sample in a study of T cell responses to AZD1222 COVID-19 vaccine. Sequencing used immunoSEQ multiplex PCR; TCRdb keeps in-frame clones, though not all of them. The sample carries roughly 120,000 clones, approximately 85% recorded once. The specimen comprised peripheral blood, sampled on day 0 of MenACWY control vaccination. Source of these receptors: an adult in good health.

The chain employs TRBV19 and TRBJ1-1; D perhaps matches TRBD1 (5 bases). Germline V gene data show CDR1 as LNHDA and CDR2 as SQIVND (reference sequence). V was trimmed by 9 bases and J by 0 bases, leaving 14 bases between them. This CDR3 is 14 amino acids long. The CDR3 coding sequence is TGTGCCAGCTTACCGGGGACGGTGAACACTGAAGCTTTCTTT. Amino acids: CASLPGTVNTEAFF.

The chain combines TRBV21-1 with TRBJ1-6; the table assigns TRBD1, which was not confirmed against the DNA. TRBV21-1 is listed as a pseudogene. This CDR3 contains 15 residues. The CDR3 protein is CASPRDRDGNSPLHF. The CDR3 nucleotides read TGTGCCAGCCCCCGGGACAGGGACGGTAATTCACCCCTCCACTTT.

This chain connects TRBV9 to TRBJ2-7; possible D gene TRBD1, 5 bases. CDR3 size: 12 residues. V was trimmed by 4 bases and J by 4 bases, leaving 9 bases between them. The germline gives CDR1 SGDLS, CDR2 YYNGEE. CDR3 sequence reads: CASSTQGYEQYF. CDR3 DNA: TGTGCCAGCAGCACCCAGGGTTACGAGCAGTACTTC.

This chain joins TRBV30 and TRBJ2-7, with TRBD1 as a possible D gene (5 bases). The germline V and J ends were trimmed by 0 bases and 7 bases, with 10 bases remaining between them. CDR1 is GTSNPN and CDR2 is SVGIG in the germline V gene (reference sequence). This CDR3 is built from 12 residues. The CDR3 nucleotides are TGTGCCTGGAGTGTAGGTAGGACAGAGCAGTACTTC. Translated, it gives CAWSVGRTEQYF. Based on the CDR3 plus reference TRBV30 and TRBJ2-7, the full variable domain is SQTIHQWPATLVQPVGSPLSLECTVEGTSNPNLYWYRQAAGRGLQLLFYSVGIGQISSEVPQNLSASRPQDRQFILSSKKLLLSDSGFYLCAWSVGRTEQYFGPGTRLTVT.

The CDR3 DNA follows: TGTGCCACCAGCAGGGGACATAATAACCTCTACGAGCAGTACTTC. Protein product: CATSRGHNNLYEQYF. The chain joins TRBV15 to TRBJ2-7; weak D call: TRBD1 (6 bases). Germline assignment: CDR1 LNHNV and CDR2 YYDKDF (reference sequence). Trimming pared 3 bases from V and 3 bases from J, leaving 15 bases between. The CDR3 extends over 15 amino acids.

V and J are TRBV19 and TRBJ2-3, with 8 bases fitting TRBD2. Looked up from germline, CDR1 is LNHDA and CDR2 is SQIVND (reference sequence). The CDR3 is 15 residues long. With V trimmed by 3 bases and J by 4 bases, 6 bases remained unmatched. The CDR3 sequence: CASSIIGGVSDTQYF. For the CDR3, the DNA is TGTGCCAGTAGTATTATCGGGGGGGTCTCAGATACGCAGTATTTT. The whole variable domain, remainder taken from reference TRBV19 and TRBJ2-3, is DGGITQSPKYLFRKEGQNVTLSCEQNLNHDAMYWYRQDPGQGLRLIYYSQIVNDFQKGDIAEGYSVSREKKESFPLTVTSAQKNPTAFYLCASSIIGGVSDTQYFGPGTRLTVL.

CDR3 region: CASGRQYNQPQHF. The CDR3 bases are TGTGCCAGCGGACGACAGTACAATCAGCCCCAGCATTTT. The V gene is TRBV6-5, the J gene TRBJ1-5; a possible D gene is TRBD1 (5 bases). Per the germline V gene, CDR1 is MNHEY and CDR2 is SVGAGI. The CDR3 has 13 residues. The V and J ends lost 8 bases and 3 bases respectively, with 11 bases between them.

V is TRBV19 and J is TRBJ1-2; 8 bases are shared with TRBD1. The CDR3 length is 15 residues. The V gene's germline CDR1 is LNHDA and CDR2 SQIVND (reference sequence). V dropped 5 bases and J dropped 7; count of bases not matched to a gene: 12. The CDR3 coding sequence is TGTGCCAGTAGTCCCTACTCCAGGGGGCTGGTTGGCTACACCTTC. As protein: CASSPYSRGLVGYTF.

This clone is a singleton in its sample. The genes are TRBV11-2 and TRBJ2-4, with D perhaps matching TRBD1 or TRBD2 (5 bases each). Germline CDR1 is SGHAT and CDR2 is FQNNGV. This CDR3 is built from 14 residues. The V end was cut by 3 bases, the J end by 8 bases, with 14 bases between. The CDR3 DNA follows: TGTGCCAGCAGCTTTGTTGAGGGGCGCGACATTCAGTACTTC. Its protein is CASSFVEGRDIQYF. Variable domain in full (rest from reference TRBV11-2 and TRBJ2-4): EAGVAQSPRYKIIEKRQSVAFWCNPISGHATLYWYQQILGQGPKLLIQFQNNGVVDDSQLPKDRFSAERLKGVDSTLKIQPAKLEDSAVYLCASSFVEGRDIQYFGAGTRLSVL.

This chain links TRBV28 with TRBJ1-2; weak D call: TRBD1 (5 bases). CDR1 MDHEN and CDR2 SYDVKM come from the germline V gene. The CDR3 sequence is 12 residues long. V was trimmed by 3 bases and J by 5 bases, leaving 7 bases between them. The CDR3 sequence: CASSFRGYGYTF. CDR3 in DNA: TGTGCCAGCAGTTTTAGGGGTTATGGCTACACCTTC.